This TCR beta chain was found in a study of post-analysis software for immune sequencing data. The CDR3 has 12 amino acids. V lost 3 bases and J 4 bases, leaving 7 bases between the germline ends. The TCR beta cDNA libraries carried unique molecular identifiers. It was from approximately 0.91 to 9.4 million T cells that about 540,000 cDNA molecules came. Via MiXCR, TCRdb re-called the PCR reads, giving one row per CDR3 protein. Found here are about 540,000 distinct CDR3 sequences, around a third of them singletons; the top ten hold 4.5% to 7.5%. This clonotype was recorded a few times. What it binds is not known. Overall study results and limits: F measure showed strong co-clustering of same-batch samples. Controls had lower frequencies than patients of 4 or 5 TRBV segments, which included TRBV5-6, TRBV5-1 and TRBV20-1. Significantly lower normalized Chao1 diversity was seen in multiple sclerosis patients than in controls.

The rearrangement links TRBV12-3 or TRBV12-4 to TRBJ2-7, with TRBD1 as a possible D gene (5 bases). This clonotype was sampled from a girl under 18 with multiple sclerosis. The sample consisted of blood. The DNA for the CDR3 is TGTGCCAGCAGTTTCCAGGGATACGAGCAGTACTTC. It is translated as CASSFQGYEQYF.